The 2 T cell receptor beta chains in this list originate from one sample, sequenced in a study of ipilimumab plus nivolumab after autologous stem cell transplantation. TCRdb's copy holds only in-frame clones and misses some; the assay was immunoSEQ multiplex PCR. The sample yields 15,000 to 20,000 clones, about 81% seen once. The source material was PBMCs, sampled in a trial of ipilimumab plus nivolumab as post-transplant consolidation. These receptor sequences come from a male donor with diffuse large B-cell lymphoma.

V is TRBV7-9 and J is TRBJ2-1, with D possibly matching TRBD2 (6 bases). Germline V gene data show CDR1 as SEHNR and CDR2 as FQNEAQ (reference sequence). Between the trimmed V and J ends, which lost 11 bases and 7 bases, there was a span of 15 bases. There are 12 residues in the CDR3. The CDR3 DNA is TGTGCCCGTGGCGGGGCCGGAAATGAGCAGTTCTTC. Amino acids: CARGGAGNEQFF.

The rearrangement links TRBV4-2 to TRBJ2-3; possible D gene TRBD1, 5 bases. Germline V gives CDR1 LGHNA, CDR2 YNFKEQ. Deletions cut 1 base from V and 5 bases from J, with 19 bases between. CDR3 size: 17 residues. The CDR3 sequence is CASSQGPRGAAEDTQYF. CDR3 bases: TGTGCCAGCAGCCAAGGCCCTCGTGGGGCCGCTGAAGATACGCAGTATTTT.